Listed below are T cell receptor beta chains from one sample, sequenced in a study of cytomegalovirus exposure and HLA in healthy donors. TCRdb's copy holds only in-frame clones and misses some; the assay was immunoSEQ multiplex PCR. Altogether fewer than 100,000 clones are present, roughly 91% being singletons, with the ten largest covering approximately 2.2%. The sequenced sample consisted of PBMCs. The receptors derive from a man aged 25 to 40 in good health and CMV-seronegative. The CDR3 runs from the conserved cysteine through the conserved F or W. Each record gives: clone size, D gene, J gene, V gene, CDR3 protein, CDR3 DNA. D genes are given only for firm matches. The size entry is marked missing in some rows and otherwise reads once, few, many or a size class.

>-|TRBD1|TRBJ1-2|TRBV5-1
CASSFGQGGFNYGYTF
TGCGCCAGCAGCTTCGGACAGGGTGGTTTCAACTATGGCTACACCTTC
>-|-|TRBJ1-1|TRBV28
CVSQGRDTEAFF
TGTGTCAGCCAAGGGAGAGACACTGAAGCTTTCTTT
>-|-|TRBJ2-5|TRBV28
CASIPHGSETQYF
TGTGCCAGCATCCCCCACGGGAGTGAGACCCAGTACTTC
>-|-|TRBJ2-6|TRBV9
CASSVSQGQANVLTF
TGTGCCAGCAGCGTCTCACAGGGCCAGGCCAACGTCCTGACTTTC
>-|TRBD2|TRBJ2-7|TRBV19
CASSIGGTSGTYEQYF
TGTGCCAGTAGTATCGGCGGGACTAGCGGAACCTACGAGCAGTACTTC
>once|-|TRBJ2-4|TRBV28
CASTDSGVAKNIQYF
TGTGCCAGCACCGATAGCGGCGTAGCCAAAAACATTCAGTACTTC
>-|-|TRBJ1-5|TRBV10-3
CAISETTEGGAQHF
TGTGCCATCAGTGAGACCACGGAGGGGGGGGCCCAGCATTTT
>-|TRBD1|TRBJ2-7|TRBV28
CASRRQGTYEQYF
TGTGCCAGCCGGAGACAGGGCACCTACGAGCAGTACTTC
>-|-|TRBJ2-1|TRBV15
CATSRGGGTTSYNEQFF
TGTGCCACCAGCAGAGGGGGAGGAACCACCTCCTACAATGAGCAGTTCTTC
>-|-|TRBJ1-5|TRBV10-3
CAISTEYSNQPQHF
TGTGCCATCAGTACTGAATATAGCAATCAGCCCCAGCATTTT
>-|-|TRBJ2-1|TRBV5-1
CATRISGSSYNEQFF
TGCGCCACCAGGATTAGCGGAAGCTCCTACAATGAGCAGTTCTTC
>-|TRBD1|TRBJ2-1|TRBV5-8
CASSLQGMSANEQFF
TGTGCCAGCAGCTTACAGGGGATGAGCGCGAATGAGCAGTTCTTC
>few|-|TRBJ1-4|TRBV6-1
CASSEKEGNEKLFF
TGTGCCAGCAGTGAAAAGGAGGGAAATGAAAAACTGTTTTTT
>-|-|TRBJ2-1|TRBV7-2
CASTRDNNDNEQFF
TGTGCCAGCACCAGGGACAACAACGACAATGAGCAGTTCTTC
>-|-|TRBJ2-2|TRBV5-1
CASSLGDSAGELFF
TGCGCCAGCAGCTTGGGGGACTCAGCGGGGGAGCTGTTTTTT
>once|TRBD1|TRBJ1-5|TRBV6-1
CASRGDRVNQPQHF
TGTGCCAGCAGGGGGGACAGAGTCAATCAGCCCCAGCATTTT
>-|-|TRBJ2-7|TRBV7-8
CASSLVGRPISYEQYF
TGTGCCAGCAGTCTGGTGGGGCGCCCCATCTCCTACGAGCAGTACTTC
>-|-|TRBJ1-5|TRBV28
CASSLRQLPQPQHF
TGTGCCAGCAGTTTACGACAGCTTCCTCAGCCCCAGCATTTT
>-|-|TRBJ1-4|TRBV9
CASSVGPTNEKLFF
TGTGCCAGCAGCGTAGGGCCAACTAATGAAAAACTGTTTTTT
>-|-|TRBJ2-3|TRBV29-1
CSVGRGSSTDTQYF
TGCAGCGTTGGTAGGGGGTCGTCTACAGATACGCAGTATTTT
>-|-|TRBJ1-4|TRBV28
CASRAGLGEKLFF
TGTGCCAGCAGGGCCGGGTTGGGTGAAAAACTGTTTTTT
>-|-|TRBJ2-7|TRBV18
CASSSGVSYEQYF
TGTGCCAGCTCATCCGGGGTTTCCTACGAGCAGTACTTC
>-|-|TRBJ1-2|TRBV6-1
CASSEGGSGYGYTF
TGTGCCAGCAGTGAAGGGGGTTCAGGGTATGGCTACACCTTC
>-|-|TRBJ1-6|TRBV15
CATSRWESNSPLHF
TGTGCCACCAGCAGATGGGAGAGTAATTCACCCCTCCACTTT
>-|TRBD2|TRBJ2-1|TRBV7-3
CASSLAGLALSYNEQFF
TGTGCCAGCAGCTTAGCGGGACTAGCCCTAAGCTACAATGAGCAGTTCTTC
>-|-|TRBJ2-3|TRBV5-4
CASSLVLVGSADTQYF
TGTGCCAGCAGCTTGGTTCTTGTCGGTAGCGCAGATACGCAGTATTTT
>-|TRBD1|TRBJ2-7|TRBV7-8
CASSLKGQTYEQYF
TGTGCCAGCAGCTTAAAGGGACAGACCTACGAGCAGTACTTC
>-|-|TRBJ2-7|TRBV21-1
CARRSPKKGRGFYEQYF
TGTGCCAGGAGGTCGCCAAAGAAGGGGCGTGGGTTTTACGAGCAGTACTTC
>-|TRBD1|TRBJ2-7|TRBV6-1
CATSSGQGANGEQYF
TGTGCCACCAGTAGTGGACAGGGCGCCAATGGCGAGCAGTACTTC
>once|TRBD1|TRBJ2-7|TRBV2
CASRVGTGAYEQYF
TGTGCCAGTAGGGTCGGGACAGGGGCTTACGAGCAGTACTTC